A selection of T cell receptor beta chains follows, all from one sample in a study of T cell changes during pregnancy in multiple sclerosis. Repertoires were generated with immunoSEQ multiplex PCR, while TCRdb's copy carries only in-frame clones and drops some. Of 42,000 or so clones in the sample, roughly 87% were seen once. Sample: CD8+ T cells from peripheral blood mononuclear cells, taken in the first trimester of pregnancy. The origin of the receptors is a female donor with multiple sclerosis, enrolled in a pregnancy study. Each CDR3 is given with its conserved first and last residue. Each record gives: D gene, clone size, V gene, CDR3 length, J gene, CDR3 protein, CDR3 DNA. The D gene is left open where the match is weak. Size tells how often a clone was seen (once, few, many) or the class of an expanded clone, and some rows leave it out.

>-|-|TRBV9|16|TRBJ1-1
CASSVGGLNMNTEAFF
TGTGCCAGCAGCGTAGGGGGCCTTAATATGAACACTGAAGCTTTCTTT
>TRBD1|-|TRBV15|13|TRBJ1-5
CATSRDRDMPQHF
TGTGCCACCAGCAGGGACAGGGATATGCCCCAGCATTTT
>TRBD1|-|TRBV27|15|TRBJ2-3
CASSSGTGGADTQYF
TGTGCCAGCAGTTCCGGGACAGGGGGCGCAGATACGCAGTATTTT
>-|-|TRBV7-8|15|TRBJ2-7
CASSHGTGNHYEQYF
TGTGCCAGCAGCCACGGTACAGGGAACCACTACGAGCAGTACTTC
>-|-|TRBV4-3|17|TRBJ2-2
CASSQVGRTGNTGELFF
TGCGCCAGCAGCCAAGTTGGGAGGACAGGGAACACCGGGGAGCTGTTTTTT
>-|-|TRBV14|15|TRBJ2-7
CASSQGPDSSYEQYF
TGTGCCAGCAGCCAAGGTCCCGACAGCTCCTACGAGCAGTACTTC
>TRBD2|-|TRBV14|15|TRBJ2-7
CASSQGTSQTYEQYF
TGTGCCAGCAGCCAAGGGACTAGCCAAACCTACGAGCAGTACTTC
>TRBD1|many|TRBV4-3|17|TRBJ1-2
CASSQWPRRDSPTSYTF
TGCGCCAGCAGCCAATGGCCCCGCCGGGACAGCCCTACGAGCTACACCTTC
>TRBD2|-|TRBV11-2|15|TRBJ2-1
CASSLVASGLNEQFF
TGTGCCAGCAGCTTAGTGGCTAGCGGGCTCAATGAGCAGTTCTTC
>TRBD2|-|TRBV29-1|17|TRBJ2-3
CSVEEGVNSGREDTQYF
TGCAGCGTTGAAGAAGGGGTAAATAGCGGGAGGGAAGATACGCAGTATTTT
>TRBD1|-|TRBV12-5|18|TRBJ1-3
CASGFLLDRGQGGNTIYF
TGTGCTAGTGGTTTTTTATTGGACCGGGGACAGGGAGGAAACACCATATATTTT
>-|once|TRBV5-4|13|TRBJ2-7
CASSVTSPGEQYF
TGTGCCAGCAGCGTGACTTCTCCCGGGGAGCAGTACTTC
>TRBD1|-|TRBV19|17|TRBJ1-5
CASSIDGTGVFGQPQHF
TGTGCCAGTAGTATTGACGGGACAGGGGTATTTGGTCAGCCCCAGCATTTT
>-|-|TRBV29-1|14|TRBJ1-4
CSVEDRWGGEKLFF
TGCAGCGTTGAAGATCGGTGGGGAGGTGAAAAACTGTTTTTT
>TRBD2|-|TRBV7-6|14|TRBJ2-3
CASSFRGGGDTQYF
TGTGCCAGCAGCTTCCGGGGGGGCGGGGATACGCAGTATTTT
>TRBD2|-|TRBV15|14|TRBJ2-3
CATSSGSGADTQYF
TGTGCCACCAGCAGCGGTAGCGGGGCAGATACGCAGTATTTT
>-|once|TRBV6-5|14|TRBJ2-7
CDSSYMGGASEQYF
TGTGACAGCAGTTATATGGGGGGGGCGTCCGAGCAGTACTTC
>TRBD2|-|TRBV4-1|16|TRBJ2-7
CASSQGTSGSSYEQYF
TGCGCCAGCAGCCAAGGCACTAGCGGAAGCTCCTACGAGCAGTACTTC
>-|-|TRBV11-2|15|TRBJ2-1
CASSLDLGFYNEQFF
TGTGCCAGCAGCTTAGATCTCGGGTTCTACAATGAGCAGTTCTTC
>-|-|TRBV27|14|TRBJ1-2
CASSPPRTNYGYTF
TGTGCCAGCAGCCCCCCCCGCACAAACTATGGCTACACCTTC
>TRBD2|-|TRBV7-9|16|TRBJ2-3
CASRPSGVLSTDTQYF
TGTGCCAGCCGCCCTAGCGGGGTACTAAGCACAGATACGCAGTATTTT
>-|once|TRBV19|18|TRBJ2-7
CASSITLNRDRSFYEQYF
TGTGCCAGTAGTATAACGCTAAACAGGGACCGAAGCTTCTACGAGCAGTACTTC
>TRBD1|-|TRBV7-8|16|TRBJ1-1
CASSPRTGVMNTEAFF
TGTGCCAGCAGCCCCCGGACAGGCGTAATGAACACTGAAGCTTTCTTT
>TRBD2|-|TRBV19|15|TRBJ2-5
CASRGLTSGDETQYF
TGTGCCAGTAGGGGATTGACTAGCGGGGATGAGACCCAGTACTTC
>TRBD1|-|TRBV15|16|TRBJ2-6
CATSNTGGSGANVLTF
TGTGCCACCAGCAACACAGGGGGCTCTGGGGCCAACGTCCTGACTTTC
>TRBD1|-|TRBV6-1|14|TRBJ1-2
CASSEPTGVFGYTF
TGTGCCAGCAGTGAACCTACAGGGGTCTTTGGCTACACCTTC
>TRBD1|-|TRBV5-4|14|TRBJ2-3
CASSLTGAEDTQYF
TGTGCCAGCAGCTTGACAGGGGCAGAAGATACGCAGTATTTT
>TRBD1|once|TRBV5-5|15|TRBJ2-2
CASSPNRGLSGELFF
TGTGCCAGCAGTCCGAACAGGGGGTTAAGCGGGGAGCTGTTTTTT
>-|once|TRBV4-1|15|TRBJ1-3
CASSQEGARGNTIYF
TGCGCCAGCAGCCAAGAGGGGGCGCGTGGAAACACCATATATTTT
>-|few|TRBV5-6|15|TRBJ1-1
CASSLGQFMNTEAFF
TGTGCCAGCAGCCTCGGACAGTTCATGAACACTGAAGCTTTCTTT
>-|-|TRBV27|12|TRBJ1-1
CASSSGGTEAFF
TGTGCCAGCAGTTCGGGAGGAACTGAAGCTTTCTTT
>-|-|TRBV7-9|13|TRBJ2-7
CASSPEGKGEQYF
TGTGCCAGCAGCCCCGAGGGTAAAGGCGAGCAGTACTTC
>-|-|TRBV7-6|15|TRBJ1-2
CASSLYGGGGSGYTF
TGTGCCAGCAGCCTGTACGGAGGGGGGGGCAGTGGCTACACCTTC
>TRBD1|-|TRBV27|14|TRBJ1-5
CASRLNRGHQPQHF
TGTGCCAGCCGTCTCAACAGGGGGCATCAGCCCCAGCATTTT
>-|-|TRBV10-1|14|TRBJ2-5
CASSGRGPGETQYF
TGCGCCAGCAGTGGCAGGGGCCCTGGGGAGACCCAGTACTTC
>TRBD1|-|TRBV19|12|TRBJ1-4
CASSTNRGKLFF
TGTGCCAGTAGTACAAACAGGGGAAAACTGTTTTTT
>-|-|TRBV29-1|12|TRBJ1-2
CSHLGGEYGYTF
TGCAGCCACCTAGGGGGGGAATATGGCTACACCTTC
>TRBD2|-|TRBV27|14|TRBJ2-3
CASSLAGVTDTQYF
TGTGCCAGCAGTTTAGCGGGAGTGACAGATACGCAGTATTTT
>-|-|TRBV19|14|TRBJ1-2
CASSIQGLNYGYTF
TGTGCCAGTAGTATTCAGGGGCTCAACTATGGCTACACCTTC
>-|-|TRBV7-8|15|TRBJ1-5
CASSLGSWGDQPQHF
TGTGCCAGCAGCTTAGGATCGTGGGGCGATCAGCCCCAGCATTTT
>TRBD2|once|TRBV5-1|17|TRBJ2-1
CASSLTSGGVGRNEQFF
TGCGCCAGCAGCTTGACTAGCGGGGGGGTAGGGCGCAATGAGCAGTTCTTC
>-|-|TRBV13|11|TRBJ1-1
CASSLTVEAFF
TGTGCCAGCAGCTTAACGGTGGAAGCTTTCTTT
>-|-|TRBV11-1|15|TRBJ1-3
CASSLRGGYGNTIYF
TGTGCCAGCAGCTTACGAGGAGGGTACGGAAACACCATATATTTT
>-|-|TRBV27|17|TRBJ1-1
CASSLFPGSVVHTEAFF
TGTGCCAGCAGTTTATTCCCAGGGTCGGTGGTCCACACTGAAGCTTTCTTT
>TRBD2|-|TRBV9|15|TRBJ2-1
CASSVESGVLNEQFF
TGTGCCAGCAGCGTAGAAAGCGGGGTACTCAATGAGCAGTTCTTC
>TRBD2|-|TRBV9|14|TRBJ2-1
CASSLTSEYNEQFF
TGTGCCAGCAGCCTGACTAGCGAATACAATGAGCAGTTCTTC
>TRBD1|-|TRBV6-5|13|TRBJ1-1
CASSEGTAHEAFF
TGTGCCAGCAGCGAAGGGACAGCCCATGAAGCTTTCTTT
>-|-|TRBV7-9|14|TRBJ1-6
CASRTGGVGSPLHF
TGTGCCAGCCGAACGGGGGGAGTTGGTTCACCCCTCCACTTT
>TRBD1|-|TRBV5-6|16|TRBJ2-2
CASSLKGQGATGELFF
TGTGCCAGCAGCTTGAAGGGACAGGGGGCCACCGGGGAGCTGTTTTTT
>-|-|TRBV5-6|16|TRBJ1-3
CASSPGGDSSGNTIYF
TGTGCCAGCAGCCCCGGGGGTGATAGCTCTGGAAACACCATATATTTT
>TRBD2|-|TRBV9|16|TRBJ2-5
CASSAGLAALQETQYF
TGTGCCAGCAGCGCGGGACTAGCGGCGCTTCAAGAGACCCAGTACTTC
>TRBD2|once|TRBV2|17|TRBJ2-7
CASSEARGLAGPYEQYF
TGTGCCAGCAGTGAAGCGCGGGGACTAGCGGGACCTTACGAGCAGTACTTC
>TRBD1|-|TRBV5-4|13|TRBJ2-7
CASSFGTDYEQYF
TGTGCCAGCAGCTTCGGGACAGACTACGAGCAGTACTTC